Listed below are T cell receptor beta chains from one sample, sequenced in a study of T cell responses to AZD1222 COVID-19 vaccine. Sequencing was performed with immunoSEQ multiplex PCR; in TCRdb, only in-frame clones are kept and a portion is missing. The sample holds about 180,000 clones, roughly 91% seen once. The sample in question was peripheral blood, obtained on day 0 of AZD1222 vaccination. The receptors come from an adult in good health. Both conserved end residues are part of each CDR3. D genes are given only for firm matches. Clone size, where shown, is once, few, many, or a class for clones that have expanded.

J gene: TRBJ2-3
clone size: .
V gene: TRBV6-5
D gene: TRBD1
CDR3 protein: CATIQDRVMWTQYF
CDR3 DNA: TGTGCCACAATACAGGACAGGGTAATGTGGACGCAGTATTTT

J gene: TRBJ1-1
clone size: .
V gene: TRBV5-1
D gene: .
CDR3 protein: CASSHDSGKMNTEAFF
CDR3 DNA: TGCGCCAGCAGCCATGACAGTGGGAAAATGAACACTGAAGCTTTCTTT

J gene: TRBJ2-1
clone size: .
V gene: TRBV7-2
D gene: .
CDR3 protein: CASSPLVGSYNEQFF
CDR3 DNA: TGTGCCAGCAGCCCCTTGGTGGGGTCCTACAATGAGCAGTTCTTC

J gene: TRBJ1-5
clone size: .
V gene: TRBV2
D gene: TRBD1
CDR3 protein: CASSENRGSNQPQHF
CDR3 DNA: TGTGCCAGCAGTGAGAACAGGGGTAGCAATCAGCCCCAGCATTTT

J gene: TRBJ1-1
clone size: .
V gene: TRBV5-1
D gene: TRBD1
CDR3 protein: CASRTGTGNTEAFF
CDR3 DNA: TGCGCCAGCAGAACCGGGACAGGGAACACTGAAGCTTTCTTT

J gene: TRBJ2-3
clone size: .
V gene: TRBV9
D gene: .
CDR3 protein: CASSVGAPQDTQYF
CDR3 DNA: TGTGCCAGCAGCGTAGGGGCCCCCCAAGATACGCAGTATTTT

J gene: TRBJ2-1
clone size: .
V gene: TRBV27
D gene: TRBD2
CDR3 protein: CASSTRLAGGPHNEQFF
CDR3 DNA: TGTGCCAGCAGTACACGACTAGCGGGGGGGCCCCACAATGAGCAGTTCTTC

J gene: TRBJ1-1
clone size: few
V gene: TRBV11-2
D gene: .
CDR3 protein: CASSFGRGPTEAFF
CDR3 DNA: TGTGCCAGCAGCTTCGGCAGGGGACCCACTGAAGCTTTCTTT

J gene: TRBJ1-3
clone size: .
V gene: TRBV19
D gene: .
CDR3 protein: CAIEGGSGNTIYF
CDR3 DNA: TGTGCCATCGAGGGCGGCTCTGGAAACACCATATATTTT

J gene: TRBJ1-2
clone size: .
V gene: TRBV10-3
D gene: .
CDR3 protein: CAISEPSGRNYGYTF
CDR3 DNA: TGTGCCATCAGTGAGCCATCGGGACGGAACTATGGCTACACCTTC

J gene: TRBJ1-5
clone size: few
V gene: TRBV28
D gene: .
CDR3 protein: CASSLPGTQRSNQPQHF
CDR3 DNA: TGTGCCAGCAGTTTACCTGGGACCCAGAGGAGCAATCAGCCCCAGCATTTT

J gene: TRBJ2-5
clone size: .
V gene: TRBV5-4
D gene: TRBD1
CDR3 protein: CASSVGQGRQETQYF
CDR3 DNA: TGTGCCAGCAGCGTGGGACAGGGGAGGCAAGAGACCCAGTACTTC

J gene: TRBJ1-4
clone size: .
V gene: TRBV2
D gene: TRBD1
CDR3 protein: CASNDRVANEKLFF
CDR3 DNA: TGTGCCAGCAACGACAGGGTGGCTAATGAAAAACTGTTTTTT

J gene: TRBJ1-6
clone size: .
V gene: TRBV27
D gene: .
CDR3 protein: CASSGVRRSLHF
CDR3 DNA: TGTGCCAGCAGTGGGGTCCGGAGGTCCCTCCACTTT

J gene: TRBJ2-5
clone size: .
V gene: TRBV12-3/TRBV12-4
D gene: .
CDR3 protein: CASSLLGETQYF
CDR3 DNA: TGTGCCAGCAGTTTACTAGGAGAGACCCAGTACTTC

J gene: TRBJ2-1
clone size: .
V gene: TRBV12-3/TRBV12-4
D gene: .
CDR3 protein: CASSSDLDNEQFF
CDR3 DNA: TGTGCCAGCAGTTCCGACCTGGACAATGAGCAGTTCTTC

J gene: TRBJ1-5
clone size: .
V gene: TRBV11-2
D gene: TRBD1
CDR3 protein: CASSIQGKQPQHF
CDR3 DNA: TGTGCCAGCAGCATACAGGGGAAGCAGCCCCAGCATTTT

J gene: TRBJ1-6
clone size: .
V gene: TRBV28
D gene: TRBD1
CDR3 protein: CASSTGQGGNSPLHF
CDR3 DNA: TGTGCCAGCAGTACTGGACAGGGTGGGAATTCACCCCTCCACTTT

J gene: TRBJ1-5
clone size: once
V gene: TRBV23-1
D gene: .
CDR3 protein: CASSQYYPMVPQPQHF
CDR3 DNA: TGCGCCAGCAGTCAATACTACCCCATGGTCCCTCAGCCCCAGCATTTT

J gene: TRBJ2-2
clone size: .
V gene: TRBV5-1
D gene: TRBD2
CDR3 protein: CASSSYTSGVPGTGELFF
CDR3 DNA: TGCGCCAGCAGCTCCTATACTAGCGGGGTCCCGGGGACCGGGGAGCTGTTTTTT

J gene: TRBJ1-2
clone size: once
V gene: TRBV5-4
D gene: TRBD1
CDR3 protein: CASRETGGYGYTF
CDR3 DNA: TGTGCCAGCAGGGAGACAGGGGGCTATGGCTACACCTTC

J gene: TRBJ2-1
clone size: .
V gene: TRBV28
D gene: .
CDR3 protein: CASSLAYEQFF
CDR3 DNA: TGTGCCAGCAGTTTAGCTTATGAGCAGTTCTTC

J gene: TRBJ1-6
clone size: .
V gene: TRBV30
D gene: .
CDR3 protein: CAWSEPGLRSYNSPLHF
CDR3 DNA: TGTGCCTGGAGTGAGCCGGGGCTGAGGTCCTATAATTCACCCCTCCACTTT

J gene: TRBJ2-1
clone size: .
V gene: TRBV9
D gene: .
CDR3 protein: CASSVGSELYNEQFF
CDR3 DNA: TGTGCCAGCAGCGTAGGTAGTGAGTTATACAATGAGCAGTTCTTC

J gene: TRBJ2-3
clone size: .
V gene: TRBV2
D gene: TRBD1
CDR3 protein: CATGQGMMHTQYF
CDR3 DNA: TGTGCCACCGGACAGGGTATGATGCATACGCAGTATTTT

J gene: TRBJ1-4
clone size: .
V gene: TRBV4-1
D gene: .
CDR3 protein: CASSQWRMEKLFF
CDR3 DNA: TGCGCCAGCAGCCAATGGAGAATGGAAAAACTGTTTTTT

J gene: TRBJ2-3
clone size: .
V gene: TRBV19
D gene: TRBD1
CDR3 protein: CASSRPTGTGSWRDTQYF
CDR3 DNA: TGTGCCAGTAGTCGCCCCACCGGGACAGGGAGCTGGCGAGATACGCAGTATTTT

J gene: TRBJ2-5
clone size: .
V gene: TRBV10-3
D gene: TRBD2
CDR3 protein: CAISESSGGGQYF
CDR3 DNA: TGTGCCATCAGTGAGTCTAGCGGGGGCGGCCAGTACTTC

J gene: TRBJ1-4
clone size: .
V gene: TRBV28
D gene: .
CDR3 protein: CASSLSGDHNEKLFF
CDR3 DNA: TGTGCCAGCAGTTTATCGGGGGACCATAATGAAAAACTGTTTTTT

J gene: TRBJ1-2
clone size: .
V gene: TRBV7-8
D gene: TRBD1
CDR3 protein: CASSLDRGQAGYTF
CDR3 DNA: TGTGCCAGCAGCCTGGACAGGGGACAGGCTGGCTACACCTTC

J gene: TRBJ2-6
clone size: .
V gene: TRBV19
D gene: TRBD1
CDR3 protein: CASSATGTAVSGANVLTF
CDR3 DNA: TGTGCCAGTAGTGCCACCGGGACAGCGGTCTCTGGGGCCAACGTCCTGACTTTC

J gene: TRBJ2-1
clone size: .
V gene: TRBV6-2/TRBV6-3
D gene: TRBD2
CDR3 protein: CASSYEAGGRPYNEQFF
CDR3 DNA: TGTGCCAGCAGTTACGAGGCGGGAGGAAGGCCCTACAATGAGCAGTTCTTC

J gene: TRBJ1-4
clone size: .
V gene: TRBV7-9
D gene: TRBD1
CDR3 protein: CASSLLLTGSDEKLFF
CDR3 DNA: TGTGCCAGCAGCTTACTATTGACAGGGTCCGATGAAAAACTGTTTTTT

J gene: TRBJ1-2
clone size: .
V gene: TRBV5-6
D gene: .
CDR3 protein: CASSLLGAGSGSGYTF
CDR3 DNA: TGTGCCAGCAGCTTGCTAGGCGCCGGCTCGGGCAGCGGCTACACCTTC

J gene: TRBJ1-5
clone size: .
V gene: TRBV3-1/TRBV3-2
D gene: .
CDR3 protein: CASSPGQSSQPQHF
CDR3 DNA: TGTGCCAGCAGCCCCGGACAGTCGAGTCAGCCCCAGCATTTT

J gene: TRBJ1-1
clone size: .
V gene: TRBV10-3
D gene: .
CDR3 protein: CATRRQGTRNTEAFF
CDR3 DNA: TGTGCCACCCGAAGGCAGGGGACGAGGAACACTGAAGCTTTCTTT

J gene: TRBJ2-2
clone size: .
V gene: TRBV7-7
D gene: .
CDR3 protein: CASSSTGLNTGELFF
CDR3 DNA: TGTGCTAGCAGCTCCACAGGGTTGAACACCGGGGAGCTGTTTTTT

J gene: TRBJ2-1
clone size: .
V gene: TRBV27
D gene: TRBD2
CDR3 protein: CASTARGGDNEQFF
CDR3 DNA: TGTGCCAGCACGGCCCGGGGGGGTGACAATGAGCAGTTCTTC

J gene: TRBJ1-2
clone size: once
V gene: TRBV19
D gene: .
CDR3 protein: CASSIEGTLGNYGYTF
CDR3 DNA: TGTGCCAGTAGTATAGAGGGGACACTTGGAAACTATGGCTACACCTTC

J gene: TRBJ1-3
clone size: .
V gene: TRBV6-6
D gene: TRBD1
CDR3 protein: CASIPGQGRNTIYF
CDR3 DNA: TGTGCCAGCATCCCGGGACAGGGCCGAAACACCATATATTTT

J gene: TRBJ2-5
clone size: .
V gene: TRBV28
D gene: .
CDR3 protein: CASSLTASKTQYF
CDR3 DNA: TGTGCCAGCAGTTTGACCGCGTCGAAGACCCAGTACTTC

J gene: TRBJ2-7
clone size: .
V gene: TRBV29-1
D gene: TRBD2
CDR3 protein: CSVETSGRALYF
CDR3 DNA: TGCAGCGTTGAAACTAGCGGGAGGGCCCTGTACTTC